This paragraph reports one T cell receptor beta chain. The antigen is not known. This record belongs to a study of neurological immune-mediated disorders. Overall study: Relapsing-remitting patients made up most of the roughly 34 multiple sclerosis patients, and secondary progressive patients made up 3.

TCRdb passed the 5' RACE reads through MiXCR, listing each CDR3 protein once. The repertoire holds around 50,000 distinct CDR3 sequences, with roughly 3.8% as singletons. General study points: A possible signature was seen in one related-CDR3 cluster, into which phylogenetic grouping placed the repertoires of 18 of 34 multiple sclerosis patients. Across subjects, no CDR3 amino acid sequence appeared in expanded clones of more than one subject, a finding that suggested private repertoires in all groups. The highest TCR clonal expansion occurred in HTLV-1-associated myelopathy; multiple sclerosis fell below healthy controls.

Germline assignment: CDR1 LGHDT and CDR2 YNNKEL (reference sequence). There are 13 residues in the CDR3. The junction had 8 bases not matched to a gene; V was cut back by 8 bases and J by 5 bases. The chain joins TRBV3-1 to TRBJ1-1; 7 bases are shared with TRBD1. This sequence was found in a man aged 55 to 70 with multiple sclerosis. The sequenced material came from PBMCs. CDR3 in DNA: TGTGCCAGCGGGGGACAGCGAGGGACTGAAGCTTTCTTT. Its protein is CASGGQRGTEAFF.